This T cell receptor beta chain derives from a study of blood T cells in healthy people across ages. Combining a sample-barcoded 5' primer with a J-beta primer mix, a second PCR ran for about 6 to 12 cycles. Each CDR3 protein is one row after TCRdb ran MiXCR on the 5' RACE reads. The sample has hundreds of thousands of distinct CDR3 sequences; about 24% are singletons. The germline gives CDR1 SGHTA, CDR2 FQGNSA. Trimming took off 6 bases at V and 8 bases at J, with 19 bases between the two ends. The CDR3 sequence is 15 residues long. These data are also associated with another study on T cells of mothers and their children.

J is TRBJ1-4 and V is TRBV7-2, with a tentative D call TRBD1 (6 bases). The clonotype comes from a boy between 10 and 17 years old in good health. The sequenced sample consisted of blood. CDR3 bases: TGTGCCAGCAGTTACGCAGGGGACGCGTGGGAAAAACTGTTTTTT. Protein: CASSYAGDAWEKLFF. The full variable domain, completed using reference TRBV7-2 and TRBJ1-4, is GAGVSQSPSNKVTEKGKDVELRCDPISGHTALYWYRQSLGQGLEFLIYFQGNSAPDKSGLPSDRFSAERTGGSVSTLTIQRTQQEDSAVYLCASSYAGDAWEKLFFGSGTQLSVL.